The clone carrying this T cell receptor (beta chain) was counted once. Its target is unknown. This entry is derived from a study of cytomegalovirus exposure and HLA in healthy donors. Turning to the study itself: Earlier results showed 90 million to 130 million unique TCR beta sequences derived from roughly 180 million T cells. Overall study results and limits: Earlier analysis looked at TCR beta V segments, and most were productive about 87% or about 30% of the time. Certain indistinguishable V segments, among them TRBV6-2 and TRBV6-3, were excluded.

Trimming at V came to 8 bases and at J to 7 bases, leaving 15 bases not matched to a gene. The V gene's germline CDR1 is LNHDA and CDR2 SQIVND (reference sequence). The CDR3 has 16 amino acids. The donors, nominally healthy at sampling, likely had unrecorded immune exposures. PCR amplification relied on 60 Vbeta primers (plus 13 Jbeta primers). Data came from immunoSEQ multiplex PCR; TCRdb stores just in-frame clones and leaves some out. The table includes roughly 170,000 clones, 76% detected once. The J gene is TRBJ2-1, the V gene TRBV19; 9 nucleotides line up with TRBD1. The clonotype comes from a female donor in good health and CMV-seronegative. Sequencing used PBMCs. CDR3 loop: CASGGTGLKVRNEQFF. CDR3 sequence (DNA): TGTGCCAGTGGCGGGACAGGGTTGAAAGTGAGGAATGAGCAGTTCTTC. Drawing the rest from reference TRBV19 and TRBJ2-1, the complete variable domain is DGGITQSPKYLFRKEGQNVTLSCEQNLNHDAMYWYRQDPGQGLRLIYYSQIVNDFQKGDIAEGYSVSREKKESFPLTVTSAQKNPTAFYLCASGGTGLKVRNEQFFGPGTRLTVL.